The entry below describes one T cell receptor beta chain. Its antigen is unidentified. Patients were adults with ileal or ileocolonic Crohn's disease needing resection. The data originate from a study of T cell repertoires in ileal Crohn's disease. Study outcomes and limitations: Mucosal expansions were suggested to be mainly CD8 T cells.

Profiling relied on immunoSEQ multiplex PCR, and the TCRdb table lists in-frame clones only, not all of them. Found here are 15,000 to 20,000 clones, approximately 70% of them singletons; the top ten hold roughly 5.7%. This CDR3 region has 16 residues. Losses at the gene ends were 3 bases for V and 3 bases for J; bases not matched to a gene: 9. Germline V lookup: CDR1 LNHDA, CDR2 SQIVND (reference sequence). The clonotype was recovered from an adult with Crohn's disease. This chain connects TRBV19 to TRBJ1-2, with 8 bases fitting TRBD1. Sequencing was carried out using ileal tissue. The CDR3 nucleotides read TGTGCCAGTAGTATTGGGTGGACAGGGTTCGACTATGGCTACACCTTC. Its protein product is CASSIGWTGFDYGYTF.